This T cell receptor (beta chain) was profiled in a study of blood T cell repertoires in COVID-19. Germline CDR1 SGHTA, CDR2 FQGTGA. Trimming removed 4 bases at V and 10 bases at J, with 10 bases between. The CDR3 loop spans 11 amino acids. Clones were sequenced by immunoSEQ multiplex PCR, and TCRdb holds only the in-frame ones, with some missing. The sample has 350,000 or so clones, about nine tenths seen once. The V gene is TRBV7-3, the J gene TRBJ1-2; D gene ambiguous. The sequence derives from an older woman with COVID-19, enrolled during active disease. What was sequenced was peripheral blood. The CDR3: CASSSSVLYTF. The DNA of the CDR3 is TGTGCCAGCAGCTCATCGGTCCTCTACACCTTC.